The clone carrying this T cell receptor (beta chain) occurred a few times. Libraries were prepared by immunoSEQ multiplex PCR; TCRdb keeps only in-frame clonotypes and omits some of them. Of 110,000 to 150,000 clones in the sample, roughly nine tenths were seen once. These data belong to a study of blood T cell repertoires in COVID-19. The CDR3 extends over 16 amino acids. CDR1 is KGHSH, CDR2 LQKENI, per germline. J gave up 5 bases and V 3 bases, and 7 bases lay outside the gene matches. The sequence was collected from an older woman with active COVID-19. The source material was peripheral blood. The chain links TRBV18 to TRBJ1-4, with 9 bases fitting TRBD1. In DNA form, the CDR3 reads TGTGCCAGCTCACCGAACCGCGGGACAGGGAATGAAAAACTGTTTTTT. It codes for CASSPNRGTGNEKLFF.